Listed below are T cell receptor beta chains from one sample, sequenced in a study of CD4 and CD8 cells across lung adenocarcinoma regions. MiXCR was run by TCRdb on the PCR reads, yielding one entry per CDR3 protein. Among about 8,500 distinct CDR3 sequences listed, 46% were seen once. Sequencing used CD4+ T cells from the margin of a lung tumor. The source of these receptors is a female donor with lung adenocarcinoma. The CD4 and CD8 labels of this study may be unreliable. CDR3s include the opening cysteine and the closing phenylalanine or tryptophan. A D gene is named only where the DNA matches it firmly. Rows give clone size only sometimes, using once, few, many, or a class for an expanded clone.

CDR3aa | CDR3nt | len | j_gene | d_gene | abundance | v_gene
CASSRRYVGTGLDNYGYTF | TGTGCCAGCAGCCGAAGGTACGTGGGGACAGGGCTTGACAACTATGGCTACACCTTC | 19 | TRBJ1-2 | TRBD1 | few | TRBV6-1
CASSESGGDTGELFF | TGTGCCAGCAGTGAAAGTGGGGGGGACACCGGGGAGCTGTTTTTT | 15 | TRBJ2-2 | TRBD2 | - | TRBV6-1
CASSERAGSSYNEQFF | TGTGCCAGCAGTGAACGGGCGGGAAGCTCCTACAATGAGCAGTTCTTC | 16 | TRBJ2-1 | - | - | TRBV6-1
CASSFSGGQGTQFF | TGTGCCAGCAGCTTTAGCGGGGGGCAAGGGACCCAGTTCTTC | 14 | TRBJ2-1 | TRBD2 | - | TRBV7-2
CASSYSRTRLHEQFF | TGTGCCAGCAGTTACTCTAGGACTAGGCTTCATGAGCAGTTCTTC | 15 | TRBJ2-1 | TRBD2 | - | TRBV6-2/TRBV6-3
CASSRMSQTDNYGYTF | TGTGCCAGCAGCCGTATGTCTCAGACAGATAACTATGGCTACACCTTC | 16 | TRBJ1-2 | - | medium-sized | TRBV6-1
CACSSALGPITDTQYF | TGTGCCTGCTCCTCCGCGCTGGGCCCTATCACAGATACGCAGTATTTT | 16 | TRBJ2-3 | - | - | TRBV30
CASSQALRGAQYF | TGTGCCAGCAGCCAAGCTCTTAGGGGGGCCCAGTACTTC | 13 | TRBJ2-5 | - | many | TRBV14
CASSYPGQGSHEQYF | TGTGCCAGCAGTTATCCCGGACAGGGTAGCCACGAGCAGTACTTC | 15 | TRBJ2-7 | TRBD1 | - | TRBV6-2/TRBV6-3
CASKLGAGAKNIQYF | TGTGCCAGCAAGTTGGGGGCGGGAGCCAAAAATATTCAGTATTTC | 15 | TRBJ2-3 | - | - | TRBV27
CASSFGGAEVTQYF | TGTGCCAGCAGCTTCGGTGGGGCTGAGGTTACGCAGTATTTT | 14 | TRBJ2-3 | - | - | TRBV7-2
CASSTDGSGANVLTF | TGTGCCAGCAGTACGGACGGCTCTGGGGCCAACGTCCTGACTTTC | 15 | TRBJ2-6 | - | - | TRBV6-2/TRBV6-3
CATSTLQREKLFF | TGTGCCACCAGCACCCTGCAACGGGAAAAACTGTTTTTT | 13 | TRBJ1-4 | - | - | TRBV15
CASSEGPTGHDEQYF | TGTGCCAGCAGTGAAGGACCCACCGGACACGACGAGCAGTACTTC | 15 | TRBJ2-7 | - | - | TRBV6-1
CASSPRGQFYEQYF | TGTGCCAGCAGTCCACGGGGACAGTTCTACGAGCAGTACTTC | 14 | TRBJ2-7 | TRBD1 | - | TRBV27
CGGRGGLAKDTQYF | TGTGGCGGCAGGGGGGGGCTAGCCAAAGATACGCAGTATTTC | 14 | TRBJ2-3 | - | - | TRBV7-2
CASSDRGRTGELFF | TGTGCCAGCAGCGACAGGGGGCGCACCGGGGAGCTGTTTTTT | 14 | TRBJ2-2 | TRBD1 | medium-sized | TRBV6-1
CASSEGPRQTIYF | TGTGCCAGCAGTGAAGGGCCCCGTCAAACCATATATTTT | 13 | TRBJ1-3 | - | few | TRBV6-1
CASSQPQWRGRNTEAFF | TGCGCCAGCAGCCAACCCCAGTGGAGGGGGAGGAACACTGAAGCTTTCTTT | 17 | TRBJ1-1 | - | few | TRBV4-1
CASRALPGQMGGTSGSIQETQYF | TGTGCCAGCAGGGCCTTGCCGGGCCAAATGGGCGGGACTAGCGGGAGCATCCAAGAGACCCAGTACTTC | 23 | TRBJ2-5 | TRBD2 | medium-sized | TRBV7-8